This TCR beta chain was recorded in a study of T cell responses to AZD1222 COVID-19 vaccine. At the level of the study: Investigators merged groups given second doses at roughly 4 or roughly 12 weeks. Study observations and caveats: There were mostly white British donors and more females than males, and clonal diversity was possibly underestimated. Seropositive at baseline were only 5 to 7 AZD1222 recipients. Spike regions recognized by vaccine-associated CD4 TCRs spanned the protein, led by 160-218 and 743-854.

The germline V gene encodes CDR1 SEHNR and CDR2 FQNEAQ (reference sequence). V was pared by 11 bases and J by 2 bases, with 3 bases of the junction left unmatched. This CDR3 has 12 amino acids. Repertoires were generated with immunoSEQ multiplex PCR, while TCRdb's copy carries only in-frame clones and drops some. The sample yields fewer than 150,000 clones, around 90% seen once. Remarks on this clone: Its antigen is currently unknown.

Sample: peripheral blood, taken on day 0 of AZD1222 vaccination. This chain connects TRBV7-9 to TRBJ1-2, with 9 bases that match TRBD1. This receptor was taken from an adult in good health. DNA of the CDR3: TGTGCCTGGACAGGGGAAAACTATGGCTACACCTTC. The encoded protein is CAWTGENYGYTF.